These 3 T cell receptor beta chains were all obtained from the same sample, sequenced in a study of CXCR3-negative and CXCR3-positive naive CD8 T cells. The TRB cDNA libraries were prepared by 5' RACE with UMI labels. One entry per CDR3 protein, without DNA, is what TCRdb gives after re-calling the 5' RACE reads. Its table lists about 130,000 distinct CDR3 sequences. Material: naive CXCR3- CD8+ T cells from blood. The subset was: CD45RO-CCR7+CD27+CD95- naive CD8+ T cells lacking CXCR3 (TNR3-). These TCRs come from a human donor in good health. Some clones in this sample may be carry-over from other donors' samples.

This chain uses TRBV29-1 with TRBJ2-3; TCRdb outputs TRBD1, but without DNA this stays unchecked. CDR3 size: 16 residues. Germline loops: CDR1 SQVTM, CDR2 ANQGSEA. The CDR3: CSFSVALGGAPDTQYF.

The rearrangement links TRBV5-5 to TRBJ2-2; TCRdb names TRBD1, which stays unverified in the absence of DNA. The CDR3 totals 12 residues. From germline, CDR1 is SGHKS and CDR2 YYEKEE (reference sequence). This chain's CDR3 is CASSGQSGELFF.

V usage is TRBV12-3 or TRBV12-4 and J usage is TRBJ2-3; no DNA is available, so the TRBD1 call from TCRdb remains unchecked. The CDR3 consists of 15 residues. This chain's CDR3 is CASSPLTERTDTQYF.